This paragraph reports one T cell receptor (beta chain). No cognate antigen has been identified for it. The input lacks base qualities; no much larger clone sits a single base away. Whole blood was collected in K2EDTA tubes by collaborating institutions according to the institutions' own protocols. Collaborator samples were shipped for TCRbeta analysis as frozen whole blood, isolated PBMCs, or DNA extracted from either sample type. From the cysteine through the phenylalanine, the CDR3 covers 12 amino acids. CDR3 DNA is the only sequence kept; it has 36 bases, read in frame from the first base. Trimming leaves V shorter by 11 bases and J shorter by 4 bases, with the junction holding 7 bases beyond the gene matches. The germline V gene encodes CDR1 ENHRY and CDR2 SYGVKD. This sample was included in a study of blood T cell repertoires in COVID-19 (dated by TCRdb to 2019 to 2021). Regarding the complete study: Collaborator samples came from the United States, Italy and Spain and covered acute and convalescent phases of COVID-19. The prospective study material was composed of cDNA or gDNA derived from T cells, B-cell-depleted T cells, or PBMCs. The dataset comprised deeply sampled blood TCRbeta repertoires from subjects exposed to, actively infected with, or recovered from COVID-19. The repertoires were released in a freely available public database intended as a resource for research on the immune response to SARS-CoV-2. Samples came from the ongoing ImmuneRACE study (first 160 participants) plus 1,254 subjects from 6 global collaborators. Nearly every sample came with metadata listing a de-identified subject ID, COVID-19 status, age in years and sex. HLA class I and class II types, where available, came from metadata supplied by the sample provider rather than from assay-based typing.

Overall results and qualifications from the work: How much clinical and demographic metadata was included differed by source and by participant, and the metadata was provided uncurated.

TCRbeta CDR3 regions were amplified from genomic DNA using the immunoSEQ Assay, a bias-controlled multiplex PCR. For the original study's pipeline: The number of nucleated cells in each sample was estimated from the amplification of reference gene primers within the assay. To quantify the absolute abundance of each unique TCRbeta CDR3 rearrangement, sequence reads were collapsed and filtered. For each sample, productive Simpson clonality was calculated by taking the square root of Simpson's diversity index across productive rearrangements. TCRdb carries this immuneACCESS record with in-frame sequences only. Its versions omit some clonotypes, under half of them owing to an unresolved V gene in the studies checked, with the rest unexplained. From that table come the V and J calls and clone size; the DNA was used to work out D and trimming. In this sample the table shows some 150,000 clones, around 81% of which occur a single time. The ten biggest clones cover 10% to 15% of the sample.

Sample: peripheral blood. The clonotype originates from a man aged 60-69 years with active or convalescent COVID-19. The V and J segments used are TRBV10-3 and TRBJ1-2; 7 of the junction bases match TRBD1. At the DNA level, the sequence is TGTGCCTCAGGAGACAGGGCCTATGGCTACACCTTC. It specifies CASGDRAYGYTF.